What follows is one T cell receptor beta chain and its context. Its antigen is still unknown. The CDR3 consists of 13 residues. CDR1 and CDR2 (germline): MNHEY, SVGAGI. V lost 7 bases and J lost 4, with 13 bases in between. This specimen comes from a study of beta chain features in type 1 diabetes. Study background: Patients were similar to healthy donors in age and gender (as well as in cell yields).

Expressed TCRB transcripts got sequenced, as all isolated RNA was reverse transcribed. The read count averaged about 3.57 million across naive, central memory and regulatory T cell samples. Sequencing used immunoSEQ multiplex PCR; TCRdb keeps in-frame clones, though not all of them. The sample includes approximately 730,000 clones, over 10% seen only once; the top ten take about 0.02%. The study's findings and limits: The study found moderately but significantly shorter TCRB CDR3s in all four CD4+ subsets of Type 1 diabetes patients.

The source material was naive CD4+ T cells from blood. The clonotype originates from a man in his late teens or twenties with type 1 diabetes. This sequence joins TRBV6-5 and TRBJ2-5; D might be TRBD2 (7 bases). Here the CDR3 reads CASTWEGGETQYF. In nucleotides, the CDR3 is TGTGCCAGCACCTGGGAGGGGGGAGAGACCCAGTACTTC.